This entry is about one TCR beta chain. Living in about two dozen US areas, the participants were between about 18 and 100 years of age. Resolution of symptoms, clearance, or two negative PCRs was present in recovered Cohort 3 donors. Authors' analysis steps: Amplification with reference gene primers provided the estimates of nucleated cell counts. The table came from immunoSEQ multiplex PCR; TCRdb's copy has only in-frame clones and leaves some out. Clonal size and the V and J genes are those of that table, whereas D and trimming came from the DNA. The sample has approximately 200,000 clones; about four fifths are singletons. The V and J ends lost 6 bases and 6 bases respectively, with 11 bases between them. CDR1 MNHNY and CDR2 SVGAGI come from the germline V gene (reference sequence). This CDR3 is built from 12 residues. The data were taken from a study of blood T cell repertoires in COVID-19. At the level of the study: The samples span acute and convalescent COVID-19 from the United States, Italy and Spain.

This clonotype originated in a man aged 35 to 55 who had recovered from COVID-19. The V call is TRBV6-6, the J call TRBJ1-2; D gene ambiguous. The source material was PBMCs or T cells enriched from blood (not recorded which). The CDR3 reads CASSSGLDGYTF. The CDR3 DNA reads TGTGCCAGCAGCTCCGGACTAGATGGCTACACCTTC.